This T cell receptor beta chain was identified in a study of Ad26.COV2.S vaccination and SARS-CoV-2 variants. The wider study: In the COV1001 trial, the donor was in the Ad26.COV2.S arm.

Treatment here: roughly 20 received Ad26.COV2.S at low or high dose, single or two shots; 5 received placebo; per-sample allocation not given. Repertoires come from day 63 after the first vaccine or placebo injection. Germline CDR1 is KGHSH and CDR2 is LQKENI. This CDR3 is built from 14 residues. V gave up 3 bases and J gave up 6 bases; unmatched junction bases: 2. The data were produced by immunoSEQ multiplex PCR, yet TCRdb's version contains in-frame clones alone and is incomplete. The sample holds roughly 350,000 clones, around nine tenths seen once. The source was peripheral blood, collected in a trial of Ad26.COV2.S vaccine versus placebo. This chain links TRBV18 with TRBJ1-4; 9 bases match TRBD1. The receptor was isolated from a person between 18 and 65 years old who received the Ad26.COV2.S COVID-19 vaccine or a placebo. The CDR3 DNA is TGTGCCAGCTCACCCGGGACAGGGTATGAAAAACTGTTTTTT. It is translated as CASSPGTGYEKLFF.